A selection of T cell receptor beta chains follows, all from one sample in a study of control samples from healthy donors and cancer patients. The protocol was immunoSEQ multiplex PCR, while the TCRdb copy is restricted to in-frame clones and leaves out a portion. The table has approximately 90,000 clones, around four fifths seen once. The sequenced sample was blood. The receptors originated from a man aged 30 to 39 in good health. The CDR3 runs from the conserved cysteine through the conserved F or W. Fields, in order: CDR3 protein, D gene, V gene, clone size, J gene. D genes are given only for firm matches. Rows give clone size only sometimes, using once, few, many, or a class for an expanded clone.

CDR3aa: CASSGSNRGLEQYF
d_gene: TRBD1
v_gene: TRBV3-1/TRBV3-2
abundance: .
j_gene: TRBJ2-7

CDR3aa: CASSLLDRVVLNTEAFF
d_gene: TRBD1
v_gene: TRBV5-5
abundance: .
j_gene: TRBJ1-1

CDR3aa: CASSRTAGQINYGYTF
d_gene: TRBD1
v_gene: TRBV7-9
abundance: .
j_gene: TRBJ1-2

CDR3aa: CASSPYGGGSGYTF
d_gene: .
v_gene: TRBV6-5
abundance: .
j_gene: TRBJ1-2

CDR3aa: CASGLGRPSTDTQYF
d_gene: .
v_gene: TRBV12-5
abundance: once
j_gene: TRBJ2-3

CDR3aa: CASSLGGSNEKLFF
d_gene: .
v_gene: TRBV7-9
abundance: .
j_gene: TRBJ1-4

CDR3aa: CASSQEGGGRSYEQYF
d_gene: .
v_gene: TRBV4-2
abundance: .
j_gene: TRBJ2-7

CDR3aa: CASSSIRRQSNEKLFF
d_gene: .
v_gene: TRBV5-6
abundance: .
j_gene: TRBJ1-4

CDR3aa: CASSQGQMKSSGANVLTF
d_gene: .
v_gene: TRBV7-9
abundance: .
j_gene: TRBJ2-6

CDR3aa: CASSWGDVNYGYTF
d_gene: .
v_gene: TRBV5-1
abundance: .
j_gene: TRBJ1-2